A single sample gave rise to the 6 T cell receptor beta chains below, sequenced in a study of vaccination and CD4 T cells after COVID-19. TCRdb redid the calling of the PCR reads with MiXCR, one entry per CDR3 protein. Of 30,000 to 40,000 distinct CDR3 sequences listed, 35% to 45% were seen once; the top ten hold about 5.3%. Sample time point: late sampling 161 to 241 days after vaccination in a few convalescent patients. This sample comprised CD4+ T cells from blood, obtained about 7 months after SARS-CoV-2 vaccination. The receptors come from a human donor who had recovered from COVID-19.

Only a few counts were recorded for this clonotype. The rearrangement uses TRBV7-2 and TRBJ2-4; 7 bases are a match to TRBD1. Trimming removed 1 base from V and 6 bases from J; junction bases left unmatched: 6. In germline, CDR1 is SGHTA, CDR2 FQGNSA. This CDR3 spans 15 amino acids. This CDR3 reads CASSLEDRAGNIQYF. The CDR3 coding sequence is TGTGCCAGCAGCTTAGAAGACAGGGCGGGAAACATTCAGTACTTC.

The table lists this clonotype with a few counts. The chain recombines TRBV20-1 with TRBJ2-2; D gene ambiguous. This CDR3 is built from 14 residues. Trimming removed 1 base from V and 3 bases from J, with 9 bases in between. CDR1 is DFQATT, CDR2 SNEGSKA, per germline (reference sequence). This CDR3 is CSARAETDTGELFF. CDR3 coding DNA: TGCAGTGCTAGAGCGGAGACGGACACCGGGGAGCTGTTTTTT.

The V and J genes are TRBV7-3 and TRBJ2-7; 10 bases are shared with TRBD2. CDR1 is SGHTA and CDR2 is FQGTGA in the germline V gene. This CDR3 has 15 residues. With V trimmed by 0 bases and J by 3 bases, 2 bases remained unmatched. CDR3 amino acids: CASSLTSGGHYEQYF. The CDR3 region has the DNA TGTGCCAGCAGCTTAACTAGCGGGGGGCACTACGAGCAGTACTTC.

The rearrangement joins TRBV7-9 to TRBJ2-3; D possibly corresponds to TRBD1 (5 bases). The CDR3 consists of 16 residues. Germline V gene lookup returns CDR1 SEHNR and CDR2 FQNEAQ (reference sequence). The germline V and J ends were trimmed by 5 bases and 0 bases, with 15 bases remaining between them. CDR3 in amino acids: CASSLQVGKSTDTQYF. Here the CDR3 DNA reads TGTGCCAGCAGCCTACAGGTGGGTAAGAGCACAGATACGCAGTATTTT. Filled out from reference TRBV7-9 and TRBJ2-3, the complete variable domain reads DTGVSQNPRHKITKRGQNVTFRCDPISEHNRLYWYRQTLGQGPEFLTYFQNEAQLEKSRLLSDRFSAERPKGSFSTLEIQRTEQGDSAMYLCASSLQVGKSTDTQYFGPGTRLTVL.

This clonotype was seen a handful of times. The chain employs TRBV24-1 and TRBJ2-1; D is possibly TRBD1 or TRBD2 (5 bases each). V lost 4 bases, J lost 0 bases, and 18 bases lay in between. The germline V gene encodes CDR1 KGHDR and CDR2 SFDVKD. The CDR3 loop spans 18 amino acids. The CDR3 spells CATSDTLRGLSSYNEQFF. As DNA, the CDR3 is TGTGCCACCAGTGACACCCTACGGGGCTTGAGCTCCTACAATGAGCAGTTCTTC.

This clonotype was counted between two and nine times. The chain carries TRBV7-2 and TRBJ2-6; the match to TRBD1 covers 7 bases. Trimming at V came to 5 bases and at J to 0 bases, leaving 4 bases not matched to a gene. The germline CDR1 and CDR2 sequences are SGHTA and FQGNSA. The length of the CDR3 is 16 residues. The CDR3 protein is CASSTTGTSGANVLTF. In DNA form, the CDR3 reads TGTGCCAGCAGCACGACAGGGACCTCTGGGGCCAACGTCCTGACTTTC.